The 9 T cell receptor beta chains in this list originate from one sample, sequenced in a study of blood T cell repertoires in COVID-19. TCRdb keeps only in-frame clones here, not all; method: immunoSEQ multiplex PCR. Of about 120,000 clones listed, about 85% are singletons. The sequenced sample was peripheral blood. These receptors all stem from an older man with acute or convalescent COVID-19.

V gene TRBV4-1 combines with J gene TRBJ2-7; 11 bases line up with TRBD2. The V and J ends lost 0 bases and 7 bases, in that order; junction bases with no gene match: 11. Germline V gives CDR1 MGHRA, CDR2 YSYEKL. This CDR3 contains 17 residues. Here the CDR3 DNA reads TGCGCCAGCAGCCAAGATAGTTTCAGGCTAGCGGGAGGTGAGCAGTACTTC. This gives the protein CASSQDSFRLAGGEQYF.

The rearrangement joins TRBV9 to TRBJ2-3, with D unresolved. Per the germline V gene, CDR1 is SGDLS and CDR2 is YYNGEE. The CDR3 is 16 residues long. The V end was cut by 4 bases, the J end by 2 bases, with 17 bases between. The CDR3 is CASSPRPWSFTDTQYF. The CDR3 nucleotides read TGTGCCAGCAGCCCGCGCCCTTGGTCGTTCACAGATACGCAGTATTTT.

J is TRBJ1-6 and V is TRBV2; no reliable D call. The CDR3 totals 13 residues. V lost 7 bases to trimming and J lost 7 bases, with 11 bases between them. The germline gives CDR1 SNHLY, CDR2 FYNNEI. CDR3 amino acids: CASTGLGNSPLHF. The DNA of the CDR3 is TGTGCCAGCACCGGACTGGGGAATTCACCCCTCCACTTT.

The CDR3, as DNA: TGTGCCAGCAGTTACTCGGGACTAGCAAGCGAGCAGTACTTC. It yields the protein CASSYSGLASEQYF. The rearrangement joins TRBV6-2 or TRBV6-3 to TRBJ2-7; TRBD2 matches 9 bases. The CDR3 is 14 residues long. The germline gives CDR1 MNHEY, CDR2 SVGEGT. The V gene end was trimmed by 0 bases and the J gene end by 6 bases; junction bases not matched to a gene: 3.

The V and J genes are TRBV18 and TRBJ1-2; maybe TRBD1 (6 bases). Germline CDR1 is KGHSH and CDR2 is LQKENI. V was cut by 2 bases and J by 4 bases, with 11 bases left in between. The CDR3 covers 14 residues. CDR3 sequence reads: CASSPYRGAYGYTF. The CDR3, as DNA: TGTGCCAGCTCACCATACCGGGGGGCCTATGGCTACACCTTC.

The chain combines TRBV18 with TRBJ2-5; 7 nucleotides line up with TRBD2. Unmatched junction bases numbered 1, after V lost 0 bases and J lost 0 bases. The germline V gene encodes CDR1 KGHSH and CDR2 LQKENI. CDR3 length: 15 residues. CDR3 DNA: TGTGCCAGCTCACCACCGGCGGGAGACCAAGAGACCCAGTACTTC. Translated: CASSPPAGDQETQYF.

The V and J genes are TRBV19 and TRBJ1-6, with D possibly being TRBD1 (5 bases). This CDR3 comprises 15 residues. V lost 6 bases, J lost 6 bases, and 15 bases lay in between. Germline V CDR1 and CDR2: LNHDA, SQIVND (reference sequence). The CDR3 spells CASRPPGLINSPLHF. DNA for the CDR3: TGTGCCAGTAGGCCGCCGGGACTGATTAATTCACCCCTCCACTTT. Using reference TRBV19 and TRBJ1-6 for the parts outside the CDR3, the full variable domain is DGGITQSPKYLFRKEGQNVTLSCEQNLNHDAMYWYRQDPGQGLRLIYYSQIVNDFQKGDIAEGYSVSREKKESFPLTVTSAQKNPTAFYLCASRPPGLINSPLHFGNGTRLTVT.

The chain recombines TRBV6-2 or TRBV6-3 with TRBJ2-3; D possibly corresponds to TRBD1 (8 bases). Germline loops: CDR1 MNHEY, CDR2 SVGEGT. V lost 3 bases and J 4 bases, leaving 14 bases between the germline ends. The CDR3 loop spans 15 amino acids. The CDR3 DNA reads as TGTGCCAGCAGTTATCTCACAGGGGGGGCAGATACGCAGTATTTT. It translates to CASSYLTGGADTQYF.

This chain connects TRBV24-1 to TRBJ2-3, with 8 bases that match TRBD2. The V segment lost 5 bases and the J segment 7 bases; nucleotides outside the gene matches: 4. This CDR3 is built from 13 residues. Germline CDR1 and CDR2: KGHDR and SFDVKD. CDR3 region: CATSGTSSHTQYF. Here the CDR3 DNA reads TGTGCCACCAGTGGGACTAGCAGCCATACGCAGTATTTT.